This TCR beta chain was captured in a study of cytomegalovirus exposure and HLA in healthy donors. The ends lost 5 bases at V and 8 bases at J; junction bases unmatched: 12. The CDR3 has 15 amino acids. Germline CDR1 and CDR2: SEHNR and FQNEAQ (reference sequence). This clone was observed a handful of times. PCR involved 60 Vbeta and 13 Jbeta primers. TCRdb keeps only in-frame clones here, not all; method: immunoSEQ multiplex PCR. The sample lists roughly 150,000 clones, 60% to 80% occurring once. What was sequenced was PBMCs. The clonotype originates from a woman aged 25 to 39 in good health and CMV-seronegative. The genes are TRBV7-9 and TRBJ1-2; 9 bases line up with TRBD1. The chain's CDR3 is CASSVTGQGSWGYTF. The CDR3, as DNA: TGTGCCAGCAGCGTAACGGGACAGGGTTCATGGGGCTACACCTTC. The full variable domain, with the rest looked up from reference TRBV7-9 and TRBJ1-2, is DTGVSQNPRHKITKRGQNVTFRCDPISEHNRLYWYRQTLGQGPEFLTYFQNEAQLEKSRLLSDRFSAERPKGSFSTLEIQRTEQGDSAMYLCASSVTGQGSWGYTFGSGTRLTVV.